This TCR beta chain was found in a study of post-analysis software for immune sequencing data. Study results and caveats: Controls' normalized Chao1 diversity significantly exceeded that of multiple sclerosis patients. Comparison of patients with controls showed five TRBV segments more frequent in patients, TRBV5-6, TRBV5-1 and TRBV20-1 among them.

Trimming shortened V by 8 bases and J by 8 bases, and 15 bases separated the two germline ends. The CDR3 length is 12 residues. In the case of this clonotype: Its antigen is as yet unknown.

Prepared TCR beta cDNA libraries contained unique molecular identifiers. TCRdb itself ran the PCR reads through MiXCR, one entry per CDR3 protein. Altogether roughly 620,000 distinct CDR3 sequences are present, about 44% being singletons, with the ten largest covering 1.5% to 2%. Sequencing was performed on blood. V and J are TRBV12-3 or TRBV12-4 and TRBJ1-2; D gene unclear. The sequence was obtained from a girl between 10 and 17 years old with multiple sclerosis. In nucleotides, the CDR3 is TGTGCCAGCCGGGGAGGCGACACAGGCTACACCTTC. Translation gives CASRGGDTGYTF.